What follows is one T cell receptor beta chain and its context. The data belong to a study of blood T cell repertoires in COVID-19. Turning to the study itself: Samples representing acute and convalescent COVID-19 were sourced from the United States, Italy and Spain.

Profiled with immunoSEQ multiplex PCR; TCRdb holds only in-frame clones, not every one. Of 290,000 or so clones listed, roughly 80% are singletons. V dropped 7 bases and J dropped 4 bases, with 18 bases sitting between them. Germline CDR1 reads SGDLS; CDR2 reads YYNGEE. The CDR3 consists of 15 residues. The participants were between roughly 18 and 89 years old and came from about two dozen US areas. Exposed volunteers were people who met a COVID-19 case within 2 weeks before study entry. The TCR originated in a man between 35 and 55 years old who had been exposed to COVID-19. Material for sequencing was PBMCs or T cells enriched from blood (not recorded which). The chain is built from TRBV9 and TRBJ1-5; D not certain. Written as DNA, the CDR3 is TGTGCCAGCTCTGCGGGAGGAAATTCGAATCAGCCCCAGCATTTT. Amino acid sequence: CASSAGGNSNQPQHF.